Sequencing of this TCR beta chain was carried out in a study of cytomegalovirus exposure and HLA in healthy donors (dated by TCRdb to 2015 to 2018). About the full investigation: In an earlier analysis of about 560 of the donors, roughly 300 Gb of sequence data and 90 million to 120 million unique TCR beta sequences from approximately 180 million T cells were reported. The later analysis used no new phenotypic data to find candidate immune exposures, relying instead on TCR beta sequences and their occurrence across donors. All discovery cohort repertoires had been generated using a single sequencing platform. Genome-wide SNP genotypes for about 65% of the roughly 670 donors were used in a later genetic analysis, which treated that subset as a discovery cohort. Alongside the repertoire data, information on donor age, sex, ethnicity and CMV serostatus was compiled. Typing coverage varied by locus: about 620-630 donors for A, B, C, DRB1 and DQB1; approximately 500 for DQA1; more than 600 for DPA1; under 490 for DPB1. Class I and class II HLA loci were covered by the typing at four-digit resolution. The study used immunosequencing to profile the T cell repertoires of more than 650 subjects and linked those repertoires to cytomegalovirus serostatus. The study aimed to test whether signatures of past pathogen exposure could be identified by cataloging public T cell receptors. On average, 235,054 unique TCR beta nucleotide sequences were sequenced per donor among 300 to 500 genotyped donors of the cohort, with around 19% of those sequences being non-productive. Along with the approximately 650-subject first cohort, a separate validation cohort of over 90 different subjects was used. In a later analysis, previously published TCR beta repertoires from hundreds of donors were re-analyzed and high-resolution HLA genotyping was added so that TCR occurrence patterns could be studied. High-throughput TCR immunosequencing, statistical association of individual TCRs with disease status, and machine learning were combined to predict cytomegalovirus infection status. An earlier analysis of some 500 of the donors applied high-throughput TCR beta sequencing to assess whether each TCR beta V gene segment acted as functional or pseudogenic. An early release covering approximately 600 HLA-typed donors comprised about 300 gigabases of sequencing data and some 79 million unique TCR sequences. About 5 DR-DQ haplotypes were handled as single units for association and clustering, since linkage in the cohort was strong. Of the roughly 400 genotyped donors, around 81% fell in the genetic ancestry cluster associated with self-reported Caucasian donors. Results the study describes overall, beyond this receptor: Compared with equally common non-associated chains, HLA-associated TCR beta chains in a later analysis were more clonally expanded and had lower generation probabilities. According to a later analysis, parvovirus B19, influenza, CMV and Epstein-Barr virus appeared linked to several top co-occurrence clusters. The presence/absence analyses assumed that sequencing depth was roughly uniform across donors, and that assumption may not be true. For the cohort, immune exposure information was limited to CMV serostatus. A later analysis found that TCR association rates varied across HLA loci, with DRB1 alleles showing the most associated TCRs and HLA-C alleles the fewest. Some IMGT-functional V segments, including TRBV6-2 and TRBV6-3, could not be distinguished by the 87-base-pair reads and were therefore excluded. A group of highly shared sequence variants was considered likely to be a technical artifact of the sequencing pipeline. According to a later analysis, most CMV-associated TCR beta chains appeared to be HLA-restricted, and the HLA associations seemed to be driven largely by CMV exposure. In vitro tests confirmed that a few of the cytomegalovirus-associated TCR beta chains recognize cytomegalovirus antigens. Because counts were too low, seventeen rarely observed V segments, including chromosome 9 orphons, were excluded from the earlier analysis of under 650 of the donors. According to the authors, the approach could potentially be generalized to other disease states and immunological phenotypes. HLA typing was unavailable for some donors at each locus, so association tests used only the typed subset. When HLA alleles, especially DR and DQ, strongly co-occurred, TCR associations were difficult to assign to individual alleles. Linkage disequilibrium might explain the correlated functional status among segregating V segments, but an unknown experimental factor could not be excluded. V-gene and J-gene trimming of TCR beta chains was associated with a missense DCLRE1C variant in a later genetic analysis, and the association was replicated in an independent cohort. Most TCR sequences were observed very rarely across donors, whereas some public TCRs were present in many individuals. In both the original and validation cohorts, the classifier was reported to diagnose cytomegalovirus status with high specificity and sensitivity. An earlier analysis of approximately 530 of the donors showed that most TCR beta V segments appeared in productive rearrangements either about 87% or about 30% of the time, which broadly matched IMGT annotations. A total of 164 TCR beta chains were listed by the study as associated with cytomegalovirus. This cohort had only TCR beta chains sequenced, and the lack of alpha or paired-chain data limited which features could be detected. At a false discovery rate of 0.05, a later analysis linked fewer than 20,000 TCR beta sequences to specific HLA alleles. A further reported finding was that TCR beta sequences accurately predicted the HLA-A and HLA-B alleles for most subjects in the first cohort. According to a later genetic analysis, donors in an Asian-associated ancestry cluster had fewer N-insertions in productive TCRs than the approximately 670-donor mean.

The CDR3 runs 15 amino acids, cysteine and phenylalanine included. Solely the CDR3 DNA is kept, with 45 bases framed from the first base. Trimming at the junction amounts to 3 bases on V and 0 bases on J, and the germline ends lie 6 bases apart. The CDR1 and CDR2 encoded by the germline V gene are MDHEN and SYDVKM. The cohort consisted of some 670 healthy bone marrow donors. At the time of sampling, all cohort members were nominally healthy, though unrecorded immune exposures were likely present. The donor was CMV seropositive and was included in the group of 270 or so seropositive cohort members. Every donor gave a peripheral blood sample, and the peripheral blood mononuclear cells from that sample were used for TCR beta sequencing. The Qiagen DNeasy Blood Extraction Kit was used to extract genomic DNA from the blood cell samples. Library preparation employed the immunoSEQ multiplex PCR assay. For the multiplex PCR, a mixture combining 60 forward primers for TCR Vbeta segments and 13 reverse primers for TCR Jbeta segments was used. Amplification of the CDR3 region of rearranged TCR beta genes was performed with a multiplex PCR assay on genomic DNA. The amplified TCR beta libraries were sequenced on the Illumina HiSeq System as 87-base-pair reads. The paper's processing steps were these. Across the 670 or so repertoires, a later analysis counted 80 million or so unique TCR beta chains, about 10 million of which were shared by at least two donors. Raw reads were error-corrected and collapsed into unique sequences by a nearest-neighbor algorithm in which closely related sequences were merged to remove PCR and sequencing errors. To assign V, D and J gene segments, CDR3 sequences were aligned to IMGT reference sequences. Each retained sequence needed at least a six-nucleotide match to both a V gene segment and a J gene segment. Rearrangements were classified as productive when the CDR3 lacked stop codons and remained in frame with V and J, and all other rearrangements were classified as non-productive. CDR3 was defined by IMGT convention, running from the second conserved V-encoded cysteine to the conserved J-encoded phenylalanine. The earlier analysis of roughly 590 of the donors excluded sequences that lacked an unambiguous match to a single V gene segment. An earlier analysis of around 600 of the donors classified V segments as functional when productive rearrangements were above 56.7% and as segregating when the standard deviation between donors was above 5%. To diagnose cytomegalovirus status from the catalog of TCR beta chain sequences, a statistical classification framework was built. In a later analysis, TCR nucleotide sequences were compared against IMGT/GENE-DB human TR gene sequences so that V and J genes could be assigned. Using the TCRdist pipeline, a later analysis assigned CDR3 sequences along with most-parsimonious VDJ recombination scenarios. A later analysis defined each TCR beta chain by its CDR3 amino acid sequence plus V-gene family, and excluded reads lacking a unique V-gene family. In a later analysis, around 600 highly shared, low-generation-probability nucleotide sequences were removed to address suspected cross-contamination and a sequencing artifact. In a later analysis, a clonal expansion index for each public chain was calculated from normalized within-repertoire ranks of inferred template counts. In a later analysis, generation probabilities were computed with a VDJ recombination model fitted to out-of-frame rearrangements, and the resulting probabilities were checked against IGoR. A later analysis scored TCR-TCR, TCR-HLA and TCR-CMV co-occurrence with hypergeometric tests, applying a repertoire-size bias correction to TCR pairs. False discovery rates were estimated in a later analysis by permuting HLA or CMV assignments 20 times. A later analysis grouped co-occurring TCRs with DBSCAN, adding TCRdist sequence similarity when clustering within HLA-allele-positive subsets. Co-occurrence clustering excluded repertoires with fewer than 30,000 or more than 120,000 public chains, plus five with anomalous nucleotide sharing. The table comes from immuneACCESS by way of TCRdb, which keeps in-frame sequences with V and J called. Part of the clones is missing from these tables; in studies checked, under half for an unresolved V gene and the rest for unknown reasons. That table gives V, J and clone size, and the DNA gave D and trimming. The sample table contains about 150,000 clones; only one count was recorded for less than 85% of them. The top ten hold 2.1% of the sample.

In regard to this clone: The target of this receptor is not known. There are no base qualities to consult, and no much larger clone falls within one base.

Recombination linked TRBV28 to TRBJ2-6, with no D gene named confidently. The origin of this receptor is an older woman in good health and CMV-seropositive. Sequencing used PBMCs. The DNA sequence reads TGTGCCAGCAGTTTGGCTCGCTCTGGGGCCAACGTCCTGACTTTC. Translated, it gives CASSLARSGANVLTF. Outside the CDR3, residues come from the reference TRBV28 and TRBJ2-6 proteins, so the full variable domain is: DVKVTQSSRYLVKRTGEKVFLECVQDMDHENMFWYRQDPGLGLRLIYFSYDVKMKEKGDIPEGYSVSREKKERFSLILESASTNQTSMYLCASSLARSGANVLTFGAGSRLTVL.